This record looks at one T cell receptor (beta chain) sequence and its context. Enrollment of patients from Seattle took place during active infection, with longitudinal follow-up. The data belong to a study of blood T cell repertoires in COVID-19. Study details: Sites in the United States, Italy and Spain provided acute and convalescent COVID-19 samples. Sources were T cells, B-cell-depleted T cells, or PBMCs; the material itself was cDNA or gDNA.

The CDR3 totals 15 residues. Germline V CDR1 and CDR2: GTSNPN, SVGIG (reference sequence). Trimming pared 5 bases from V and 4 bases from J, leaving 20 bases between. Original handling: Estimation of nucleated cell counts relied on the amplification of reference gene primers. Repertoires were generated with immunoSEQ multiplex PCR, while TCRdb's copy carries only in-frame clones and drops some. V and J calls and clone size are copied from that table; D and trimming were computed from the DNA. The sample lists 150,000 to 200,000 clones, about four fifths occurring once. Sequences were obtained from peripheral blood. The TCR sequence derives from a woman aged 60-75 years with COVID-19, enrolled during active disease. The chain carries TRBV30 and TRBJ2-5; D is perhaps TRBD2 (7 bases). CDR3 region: CAWALLRGAGETQYF. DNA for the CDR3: TGTGCCTGGGCCCTTCTACGGGGGGCGGGAGAGACCCAGTACTTC.